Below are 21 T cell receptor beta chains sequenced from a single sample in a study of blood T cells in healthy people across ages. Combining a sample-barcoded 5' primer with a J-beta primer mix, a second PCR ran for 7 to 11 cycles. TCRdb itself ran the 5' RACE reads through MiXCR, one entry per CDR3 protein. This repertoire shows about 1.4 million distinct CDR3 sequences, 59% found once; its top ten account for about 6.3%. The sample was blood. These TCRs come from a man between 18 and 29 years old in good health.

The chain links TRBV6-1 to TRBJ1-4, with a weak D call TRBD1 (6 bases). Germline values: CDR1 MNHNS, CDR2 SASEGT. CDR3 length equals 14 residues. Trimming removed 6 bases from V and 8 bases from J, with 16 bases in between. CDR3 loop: CASRAGGAEEKLFF. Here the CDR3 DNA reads TGTGCCAGCAGGGCCGGGGGCGCAGAGGAAAAACTGTTTTTT.

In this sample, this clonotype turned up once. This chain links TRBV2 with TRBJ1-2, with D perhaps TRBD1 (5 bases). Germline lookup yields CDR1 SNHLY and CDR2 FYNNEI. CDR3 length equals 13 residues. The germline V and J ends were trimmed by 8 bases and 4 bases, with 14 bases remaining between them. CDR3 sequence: CASGAGTGYGYTF. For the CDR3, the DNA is TGTGCCAGCGGTGCCGGGACCGGCTATGGCTACACCTTC. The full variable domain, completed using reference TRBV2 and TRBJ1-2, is EPEVTQTPSHQVTQMGQEVILRCVPISNHLYFYWYRQILGQKVEFLVSFYNNEISEKSEIFDDQFSVERPDGSNFTLKIRSTKLEDSAMYFCASGAGTGYGYTFGSGTRLTVV.

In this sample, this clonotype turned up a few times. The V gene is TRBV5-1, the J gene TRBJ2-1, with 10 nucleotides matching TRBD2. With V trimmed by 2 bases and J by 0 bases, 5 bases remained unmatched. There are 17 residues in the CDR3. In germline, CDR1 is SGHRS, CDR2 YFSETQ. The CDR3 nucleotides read TGCGCCAGCAGCTTCCTAGCGGGGGTTAGCTCCTACAATGAGCAGTTCTTC. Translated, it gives CASSFLAGVSSYNEQFF. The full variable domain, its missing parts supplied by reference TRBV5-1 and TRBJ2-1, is KAGVTQTPRYLIKTRGQQVTLSCSPISGHRSVSWYQQTPGQGLQFLFEYFSETQRNKGNFPGRFSGRQFSNSRSEMNVSTLELGDSALYLCASSFLAGVSSYNEQFFGPGTRLTVL.

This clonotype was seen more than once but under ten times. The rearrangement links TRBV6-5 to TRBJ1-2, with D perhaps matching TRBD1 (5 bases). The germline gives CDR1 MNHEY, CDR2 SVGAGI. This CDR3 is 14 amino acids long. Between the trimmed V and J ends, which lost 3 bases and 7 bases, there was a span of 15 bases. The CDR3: CASSYGRGAGGYTF. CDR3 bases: TGTGCCAGCAGTTATGGGCGCGGGGCTGGTGGCTACACCTTC.

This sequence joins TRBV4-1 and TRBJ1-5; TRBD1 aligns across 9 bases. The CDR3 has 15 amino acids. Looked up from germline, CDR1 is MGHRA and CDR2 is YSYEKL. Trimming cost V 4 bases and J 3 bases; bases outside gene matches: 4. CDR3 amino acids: CASSRGTGLNQPQHF. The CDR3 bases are TGCGCCAGCAGCCGAGGGACAGGGCTCAATCAGCCCCAGCATTTT.

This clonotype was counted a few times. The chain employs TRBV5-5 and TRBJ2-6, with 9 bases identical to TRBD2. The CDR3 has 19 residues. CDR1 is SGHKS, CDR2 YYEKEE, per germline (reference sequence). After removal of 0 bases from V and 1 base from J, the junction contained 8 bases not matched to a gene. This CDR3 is CASSLVASGGLSGANVLTF. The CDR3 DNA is TGTGCCAGCAGCTTGGTTGCGAGCGGGGGGCTTTCTGGGGCCAACGTCCTGACTTTC.

The CDR3 DNA follows: TGTGCCAGCAGCTTAGCGGTGGGAGAAAACATTCAGTACTTC. Its protein is CASSLAVGENIQYF. The chain recombines TRBV7-9 with TRBJ2-4, with D possibly matching TRBD2 (5 bases). The CDR3 runs 14 residues. Trimming shortened V by 0 bases and J by 5 bases, and 8 bases separated the two germline ends. Germline V gene lookup returns CDR1 SEHNR and CDR2 FQNEAQ (reference sequence).

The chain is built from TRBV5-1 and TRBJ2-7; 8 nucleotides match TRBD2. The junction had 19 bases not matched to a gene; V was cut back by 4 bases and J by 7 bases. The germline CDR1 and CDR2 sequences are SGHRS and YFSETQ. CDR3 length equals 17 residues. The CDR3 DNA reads TGCGCCAGCAGCCCCCCGAGAGCGGGAGAGAGGGGGAATGAGCAGTACTTC. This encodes CASSPPRAGERGNEQYF.

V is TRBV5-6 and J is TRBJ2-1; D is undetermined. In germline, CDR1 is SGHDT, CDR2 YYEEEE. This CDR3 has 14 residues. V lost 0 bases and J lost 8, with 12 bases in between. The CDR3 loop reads CASSLVSSYDEQFF. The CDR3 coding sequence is TGTGCCAGCAGCTTGGTCTCCAGTTATGATGAGCAGTTCTTC. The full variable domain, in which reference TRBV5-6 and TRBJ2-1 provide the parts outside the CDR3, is DAGVTQSPTHLIKTRGQQVTLRCSPKSGHDTVSWYQQALGQGPQFIFQYYEEEERQRGNFPDRFSGHQFPNYSSELNVNALLLGDSALYLCASSLVSSYDEQFFGPGTRLTVL.

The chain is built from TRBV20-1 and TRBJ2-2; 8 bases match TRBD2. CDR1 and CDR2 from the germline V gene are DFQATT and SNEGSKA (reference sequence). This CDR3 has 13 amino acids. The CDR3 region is CSARGGNTGELFF. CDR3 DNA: TGCAGCGCCCGGGGGGGAAACACCGGGGAGCTGTTTTTT.

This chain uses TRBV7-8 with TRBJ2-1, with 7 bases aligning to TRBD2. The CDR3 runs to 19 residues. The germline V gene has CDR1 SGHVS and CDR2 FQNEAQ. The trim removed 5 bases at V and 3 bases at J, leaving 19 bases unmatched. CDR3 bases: TGTGCCAGCAGCCCCAAACCCGAGGCGGGGGAGTCCCTCTACAATGAGCAGTTCTTC. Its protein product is CASSPKPEAGESLYNEQFF.

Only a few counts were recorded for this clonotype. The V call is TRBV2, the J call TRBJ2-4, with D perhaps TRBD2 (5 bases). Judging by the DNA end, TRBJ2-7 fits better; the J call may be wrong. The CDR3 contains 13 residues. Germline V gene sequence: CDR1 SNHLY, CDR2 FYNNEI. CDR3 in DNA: TGTGCCAGCAGAGACTCCGGGGATTTCGAGCAGTACTTC. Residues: CASRDSGDFEQYF.

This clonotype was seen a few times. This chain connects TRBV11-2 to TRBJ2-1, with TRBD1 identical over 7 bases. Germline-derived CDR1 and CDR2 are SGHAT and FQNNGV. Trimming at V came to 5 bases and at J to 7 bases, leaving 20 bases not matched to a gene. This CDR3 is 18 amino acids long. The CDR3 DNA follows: TGTGCCAGCAGCCATGGGACAGCAGTATATTCACCTACTAATGAGCAGTTCTTC. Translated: CASSHGTAVYSPTNEQFF.

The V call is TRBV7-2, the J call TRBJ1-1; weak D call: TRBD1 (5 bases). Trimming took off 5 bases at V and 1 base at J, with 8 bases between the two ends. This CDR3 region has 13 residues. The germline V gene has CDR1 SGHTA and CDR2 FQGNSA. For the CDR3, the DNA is TGTGCCAGCAGCAAGACAGCGAACACTGAAGCTTTCTTT. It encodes CASSKTANTEAFF.

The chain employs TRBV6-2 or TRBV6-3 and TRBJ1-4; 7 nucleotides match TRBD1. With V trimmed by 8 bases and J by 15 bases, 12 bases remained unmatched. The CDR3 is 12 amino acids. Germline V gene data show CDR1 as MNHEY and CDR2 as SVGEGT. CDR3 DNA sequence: TGTGCCAGCCAAGACGTGACAGGGAACTTGTTTTTT. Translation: CASQDVTGNLFF.

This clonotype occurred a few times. The CDR3 DNA reads TGTGCCAGCAGGGCCGACAGGGGCCCTGAAGCTTTCTTT. This encodes CASRADRGPEAFF. The genes are TRBV2 and TRBJ1-1, with 8 bases lining up with TRBD1. The germline gives CDR1 SNHLY, CDR2 FYNNEI. J lost 6 bases, V lost 6 bases, and 6 bases had no gene match. The CDR3 spans 13 residues.

The CDR3 here is CSVESAGGDTQYF. The CDR3 coding sequence is TGCAGCGTTGAATCAGCGGGAGGGGATACGCAGTACTTC. The chain carries TRBV29-1 and TRBJ2-7, with 10 nucleotides matching TRBD2. V lost 2 bases, J lost 9 bases, and 7 bases stayed unmatched. The CDR3 extends over 13 amino acids. Per the germline V gene, CDR1 is SQVTM and CDR2 is ANQGSEA.

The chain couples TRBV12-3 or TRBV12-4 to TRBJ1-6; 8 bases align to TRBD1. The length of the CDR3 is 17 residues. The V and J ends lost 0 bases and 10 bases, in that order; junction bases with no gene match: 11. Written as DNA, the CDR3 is TGTGCCAGCAGTTTAGCGAGACAGGGGTGGGAGGACTCACCCCTCCACTTT. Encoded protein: CASSLARQGWEDSPLHF.

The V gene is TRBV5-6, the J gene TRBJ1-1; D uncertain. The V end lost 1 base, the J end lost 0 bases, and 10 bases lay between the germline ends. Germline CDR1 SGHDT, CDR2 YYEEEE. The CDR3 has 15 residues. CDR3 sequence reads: CASSLHGVMNTEAFF. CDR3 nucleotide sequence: TGTGCCAGCAGCTTGCACGGCGTCATGAACACTGAAGCTTTCTTT.

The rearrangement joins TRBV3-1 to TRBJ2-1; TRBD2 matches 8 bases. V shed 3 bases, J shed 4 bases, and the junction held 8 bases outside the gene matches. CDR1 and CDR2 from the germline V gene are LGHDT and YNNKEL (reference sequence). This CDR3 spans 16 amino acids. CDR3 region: CASSQLSGGQYNEQFF. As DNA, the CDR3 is TGTGCCAGCAGCCAGTTAAGCGGGGGCCAATACAATGAGCAGTTCTTC.

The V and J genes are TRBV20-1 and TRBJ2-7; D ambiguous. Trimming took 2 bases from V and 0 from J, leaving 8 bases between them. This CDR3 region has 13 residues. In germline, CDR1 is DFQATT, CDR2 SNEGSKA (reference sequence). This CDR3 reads CSARSQVSYEQYF. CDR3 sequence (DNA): TGCAGTGCTAGATCCCAAGTCTCCTACGAGCAGTACTTC.